The clone carrying this TCR beta chain has only a few counts. The antigen is unknown. This sample is part of a study of identical twins. TCRdb independently ran MiXCR on the 5' RACE reads; one entry per CDR3 protein. The repertoire has roughly 470,000 distinct CDR3 sequences, roughly an eighth of them found once; the top ten carry more than 0.8%. Broader study findings: Clonotypes of the beta chain that were abundant in cord blood carried fewer insertions (memory repertoires showed none).

All donors were healthy, and all were Caucasian. V trimming: 0 bases; J trimming: 7 bases; junction bases outside the gene matches: 14. This CDR3 contains 18 residues. Germline lookup yields CDR1 SGHTA and CDR2 FQGNSA. The same data also went into a second study, on yellow fever vaccine responses in identical twins.

This chain uses TRBV7-2 with TRBJ2-1; TRBD1 matches 8 bases. This receptor was obtained from a woman between 18 and 30 years old in good health. Sequenced material: CD4+ T cells sorted from blood. The CDR3 bases are TGTGCCAGCAGCTTAGCGGTTCCGGACAGGGTAGTTTCTAATGAGCAGTTCTTC. Its protein product is CASSLAVPDRVVSNEQFF.